The 2 T cell receptor beta chains below come from one sample, sequenced in a study of T cell repertoires in cytomegalovirus infection. TCRdb ran MiXCR on the reads and lists one entry per CDR3 protein. The table has approximately 56,000 distinct CDR3 sequences, 15% to 20% seen once. These receptors' antigens are unknown. This specimen consisted of CD8+ T cells from cultured PBMCs, obtained from culture after CMV antigen stimulation. Receptors were obtained from a human donor in good health (CMV status not recorded). Some clones in this sample may be carry-over from other donors' samples.

CDR3 nucleotide sequence: TGTGCCAGCAGTCAACTATACTACGAGCAGTACTTC. Protein: CASSQLYYEQYF. This rearrangement joins TRBV12-3 or TRBV12-4 to TRBJ2-7; D is unclear. The V end was cut by 5 bases, the J end by 3 bases, with 8 bases between. The CDR3 covers 12 residues.

The chain links TRBV7-8 to TRBJ1-5; D is ambiguous. The CDR3 totals 13 residues. V dropped 1 base and J dropped 5 bases, with 6 bases sitting between them. In germline, CDR1 is SGHVS, CDR2 FQNEAQ. CDR3 DNA sequence: TGTGCCAGCAGCTTAGACGTGCATCAGCCCCAGCATTTT. The encoded protein is CASSLDVHQPQHF.